Given below is one T cell receptor beta chain in context. Its cognate antigen is unknown. Time point of the sample: week 47, end of study. The investigators gave 300 ug of mutant IDH1 20-mer peptide in each vaccine dose, together with topical imiquimod. The CDR3 length is 14 residues. Germline lookup yields CDR1 SGHRS and CDR2 YFSETQ. With V trimmed by 4 bases and J by 6 bases, 4 bases remained unmatched. Clones were sequenced by immunoSEQ multiplex PCR, and TCRdb holds only the in-frame ones, with some missing. This sample yields 45,000 to 65,000 clones, of which about 61% are seen a single time; 4.8% belongs to the top ten. This entry is derived from a study of a mutant IDH1 vaccine in newly diagnosed glioma. Study summary: Initiation of the vaccine course occurred 4-6 weeks after radiotherapy alone, or alongside temozolomide cycles. Week 35 was safety follow-up visit V12; week 47 was end-of-study visit V13. Most patients had radiochemotherapy with temozolomide before enrollment; others had one alone.

The TCR comes from a man aged 40-55 years with glioma. Some clones in this sample may be carry-over from other donors' samples. Sequencing was performed on peripheral blood mononuclear cells (PBMCs), taken from a glioma patient whose treatment included an IDH1 peptide vaccine. This rearrangement joins TRBV5-1 to TRBJ2-2; 9 bases are shared with TRBD1. CDR3 nucleotides: TGCGCCAGCAGCCTTACAGGGGGCCCCGGGGAGCTGTTTTTT. Protein product: CASSLTGGPGELFF.